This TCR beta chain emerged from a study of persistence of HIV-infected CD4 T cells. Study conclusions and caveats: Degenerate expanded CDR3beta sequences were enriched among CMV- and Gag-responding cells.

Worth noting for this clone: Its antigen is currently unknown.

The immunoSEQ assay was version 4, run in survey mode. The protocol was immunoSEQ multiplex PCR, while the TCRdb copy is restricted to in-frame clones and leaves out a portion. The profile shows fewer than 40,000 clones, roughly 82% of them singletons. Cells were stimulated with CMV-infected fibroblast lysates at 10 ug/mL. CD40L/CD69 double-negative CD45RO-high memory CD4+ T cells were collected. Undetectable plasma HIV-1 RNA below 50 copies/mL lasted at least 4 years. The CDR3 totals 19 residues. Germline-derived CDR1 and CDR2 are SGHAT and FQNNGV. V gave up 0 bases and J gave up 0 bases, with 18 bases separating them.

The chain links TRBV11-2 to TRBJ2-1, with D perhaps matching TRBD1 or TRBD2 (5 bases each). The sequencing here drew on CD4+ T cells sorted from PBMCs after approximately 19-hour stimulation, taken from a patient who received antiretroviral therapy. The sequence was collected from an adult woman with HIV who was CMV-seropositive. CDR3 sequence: CASSLDGASFTSSYNEQFF. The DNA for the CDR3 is TGTGCCAGCAGCTTAGATGGGGCTAGCTTTACAAGCTCCTACAATGAGCAGTTCTTC.